The present TCR beta chain was sequenced within a study of blood T cell repertoires in COVID-19. As for the study in general: PBMCs, B-cell-depleted T cells, or T cells provided the cDNA or gDNA that made up the material.

Patients from Seattle were sampled longitudinally, starting during active infection. As processed by the authors: Amplification of reference gene primers was used by the study to estimate nucleated cell counts. Libraries were prepared by immunoSEQ multiplex PCR; TCRdb keeps only in-frame clonotypes and omits some of them. From that table come the V and J calls and clone size; the DNA was used to work out D and trimming. This sample has approximately 260,000 clones, with around 90% found just once. Germline CDR1 is SQVTM and CDR2 is ANQGSEA. The CDR3 length is 12 residues. Trimming left V 5 bases short and J 0 bases short, with 8 bases between.

Specimen: peripheral blood. J is TRBJ2-7 and V is TRBV29-1, with D perhaps TRBD2 (5 bases). The origin of this receptor is a woman between 65 and 79 years old with COVID-19, enrolled during active disease. The CDR3 sequence: CSVKSGSYEQYF. The CDR3, as DNA: TGCAGCGTTAAAAGCGGCTCCTACGAGCAGTACTTC.